This T cell receptor (beta chain) comes out of a study of T cell responses to AZD1222 COVID-19 vaccine. As for the study in general: Some second doses came at about 4 weeks and others at about 12 weeks; these were pooled.

The CDR3 is made up of 15 amino acids. Losses at the gene ends were 6 bases for V and 0 bases for J; bases not matched to a gene: 7. Germline assignment: CDR1 LNHDA and CDR2 SQIVND (reference sequence). Assay used: immunoSEQ multiplex PCR; TCRdb lists only in-frame clones, some missing. The data hold about 130,000 clones, with over 90% observed a single time. Comment on this clone: Its specificity is not known.

Study findings and constraints: Seropositive status at baseline applied to only a handful of AZD1222 recipients. Spike-wide coverage was observed for vaccine-associated CD4 TCRs, with dominant responses at 160-218 and 743-854.

The receptor was derived from an adult in good health. The specimen was peripheral blood, collected on day 0 of AZD1222 vaccination. This chain uses TRBV19 with TRBJ2-7; TRBD2 matches at 8 bases. CDR3 loop: CASSLERGSSYEQYF. In DNA form, the CDR3 reads TGTGCCAGTAGCCTCGAGCGGGGGAGCTCCTACGAGCAGTACTTC.